This T cell receptor (beta chain) originates from a study of neurological immune-mediated disorders. Study-level points and caveats: No CDR3 amino acid sequences were shared by expanded clones across subjects, suggesting private repertoires in all groups.

As for the cDNA, it was generated by 5'RACE with 10-nucleotide random UMIs. From the 5' RACE reads, TCRdb called clonotypes with MiXCR, one entry per CDR3 protein. Altogether under 40,000 distinct CDR3 sequences are present, roughly an eighth being singletons, with the ten largest covering roughly a quarter. Germline values: CDR1 SEHNR, CDR2 FQNEAQ (reference sequence). Trimming removed 6 bases from V and 0 bases from J; junction bases left unmatched: 7. CDR3 length: 15 amino acids. In this sample, this clonotype turned up many times. Its antigen is unknown. It was from 2 million PBMCs stored at -80 C that the unsorted libraries were obtained.

Sequences were obtained from PBMCs. The genes are TRBV7-9 and TRBJ1-2, with TRBD1 identical over 7 bases. The source of this sequence is a woman in her forties or fifties with HTLV-1-associated myelopathy (HAM/TSP). The CDR3 nucleotides are TGTGCCAGCAGAGCAACCGGGACAGCTAACTATGGCTACACCTTC. This encodes CASRATGTANYGYTF.